These 32 T cell receptor beta chains originate from one sample sequenced in a study of T cell responses to AZD1222 COVID-19 vaccine. The data were produced by immunoSEQ multiplex PCR, yet TCRdb's version contains in-frame clones alone and is incomplete. The sample carries tens of thousands of clones, about 88% recorded once. The material was peripheral blood, obtained on day 0 of AZD1222 vaccination. The receptor set was obtained from an adult in good health.

V gene TRBV2 combines with J gene TRBJ1-4; 7 nucleotides line up with TRBD1. The CDR3 covers 18 residues. Germline CDR1 reads SNHLY; CDR2 reads FYNNEI. The ends lost 6 bases at V and 7 bases at J; junction bases unmatched: 20. The CDR3 region is CASRISGTVPARGEKLFF. Here the CDR3 DNA reads TGTGCCAGCAGGATTTCCGGGACAGTCCCCGCGCGGGGTGAAAAACTGTTTTTT.

The rearrangement links TRBV24-1 to TRBJ2-7; D might be TRBD2 (7 bases). The germline CDR1 and CDR2 sequences are KGHDR and SFDVKD. V shed 5 bases and J shed 3 bases, with 13 bases lying between them. This CDR3 region has 14 residues. The CDR3 spells CATSGGGPRYEQYF. The CDR3 nucleotides read TGTGCCACCAGTGGCGGGGGCCCTCGCTACGAGCAGTACTTC.

This clone came up once. The chain carries TRBV18 and TRBJ1-2; D is unresolved. This CDR3 has 15 residues. The germline gives CDR1 KGHSH, CDR2 LQKENI. V was cut by 3 bases and J by 3 bases, with 14 bases left in between. CDR3 sequence (DNA): TGTGCCAGCTCACCCGGGAGCTCGAGCGACTATGGCTACACCTTC. It encodes CASSPGSSSDYGYTF.

CDR3 amino acids: CASPQDSNTGELFF. In nucleotides, the CDR3 is TGTGCCAGCCCTCAGGACAGCAACACCGGGGAGCTGTTTTTT. This sequence joins TRBV6-5 and TRBJ2-2, with a tentative D call TRBD1 (6 bases). This CDR3 region has 14 residues. CDR1 and CDR2 from the germline V gene are MNHEY and SVGAGI. V was clipped by 8 bases and J by 2 bases, with 12 bases between them.

In DNA, the CDR3 is TGTGCCAGCAGCGACAGGGATCGCGCAGATACGCAGTATTTT. Its translation: CASSDRDRADTQYF. The V and J genes are TRBV13 and TRBJ2-3, with 7 bases matching TRBD1. The V gene end was trimmed by 5 bases and the J gene end by 4 bases; junction bases not matched to a gene: 6. Germline CDR1 reads PRHDT; CDR2 reads FYEKMQ (reference sequence). This CDR3 has 14 amino acids.

This chain joins TRBV5-1 and TRBJ1-6; possibly TRBD1 for D (6 bases). The V gene's germline CDR1 is SGHRS and CDR2 YFSETQ. The ends were cut back, 4 bases at V and 7 bases at J, with 12 bases in the middle. This CDR3 contains 14 residues. The CDR3: CASSRQAENSPLHF. In nucleotides, the CDR3 is TGCGCCAGCAGCCGACAGGCAGAGAATTCACCCCTCCACTTT.

CDR3: CASSHPRGEGGYTF. In DNA form, the CDR3 reads TGTGCCAGCAGCCACCCCCGGGGTGAGGGAGGCTACACCTTC. V gene TRBV3-1 (or the pseudogene TRBV3-2) combines with J gene TRBJ1-2; D call uncertain. V lost 3 bases and J lost 8, with 16 bases in between. The CDR3 totals 14 residues. The germline V gene has CDR1 LGHDT and CDR2 YNNKEL (reference sequence).

The V call is TRBV5-6, the J call TRBJ2-3, with D unresolved. The CDR3 covers 14 residues. CDR1 SGHDT and CDR2 YYEEEE come from the germline V gene. V lost 3 bases and J lost 0, with 8 bases in between. CDR3 amino acids: CASSSTPSTDTQYF. Here the CDR3 DNA reads TGTGCCAGCAGCTCGACACCTAGCACAGATACGCAGTATTTT.

This chain joins TRBV12-3 or TRBV12-4 and TRBJ2-6; D gene unclear. This CDR3 contains 13 residues. V was trimmed by 6 bases and J by 8 bases, leaving 11 bases between them. The CDR3 sequence is CASRGSWTNVLTF. In DNA form, the CDR3 reads TGTGCCAGCAGGGGGTCGTGGACCAACGTCCTGACTTTC.

The rearrangement joins TRBV7-2 to TRBJ2-2, with D unresolved. The CDR3 length is 13 residues. Germline CDR1 reads SGHTA; CDR2 reads FQGNSA. V was trimmed by 1 base and J by 8 bases, leaving 8 bases between them. The CDR3 DNA follows: TGTGCCAGCAGCTTAGGGTCTGTGGGGGAGCTGTTTTTT. This codes for CASSLGSVGELFF.

The chain is built from TRBV9 and TRBJ2-2, with D uncertain. The CDR3 consists of 15 residues. Per the germline V gene, CDR1 is SGDLS and CDR2 is YYNGEE. Trimming removed 0 bases at V and 5 bases at J, with 11 bases between. CDR3 nucleotides: TGTGCCAGCAGCGTAGGGGGTTCCGGGACCGGGGAGCTGTTTTTT. It encodes CASSVGGSGTGELFF.

This sequence joins TRBV12-3 or TRBV12-4 and TRBJ2-1; 9 nucleotides line up with TRBD1. The V and J ends lost 6 bases and 8 bases, in that order; junction bases with no gene match: 5. This CDR3 is built from 13 residues. CDR3 sequence (DNA): TGTGCCAGCAGGGGGACAGGGCACTATGAGCAGTTCTTC. Protein: CASRGTGHYEQFF.

The genes are TRBV3-1 (or the pseudogene TRBV3-2) and TRBJ2-7; D is perhaps TRBD2 (6 bases). The CDR3 covers 14 residues. The germline V gene has CDR1 LGHDT and CDR2 YNNKEL (reference sequence). V was clipped by 4 bases and J by 3 bases, with 13 bases between them. As DNA, the CDR3 is TGTGCCAGCAGCCCGGGGGATGGTGGCTACGAGCAGTACTTC. This codes for CASSPGDGGYEQYF.

This clone has only a few counts. The chain couples TRBV7-3 to TRBJ1-2, with D hard to call. Per the germline V gene, CDR1 is SGHTA and CDR2 is FQGTGA. This CDR3 comprises 15 residues. V gave up 2 bases and J gave up 6 bases, with 16 bases separating them. This CDR3 reads CASSLDPGRSDGYTF. CDR3 sequence (DNA): TGTGCCAGCAGCTTAGACCCAGGCCGTAGCGATGGCTACACCTTC.

The rearrangement links TRBV6-1 to TRBJ2-6; possible D gene TRBD2, 5 bases. CDR3 length: 16 residues. CDR1 is MNHNS, CDR2 SASEGT, per germline. V lost 7 bases and J 3 bases, leaving 16 bases between the germline ends. The CDR3 sequence is CASTQAPGSGANVLTF. CDR3 in DNA: TGTGCCAGCACTCAAGCCCCGGGGAGTGGGGCCAACGTCCTGACTTTC.

This chain connects TRBV3-1 (or the pseudogene TRBV3-2) to TRBJ1-4; D gene unclear. V lost 1 base and J lost 7, with 13 bases in between. Germline V CDR1 and CDR2: LGHDT, YNNKEL (reference sequence). This CDR3 region has 15 residues. The CDR3 sequence is CASSQVLTTPEKLFF. CDR3 nucleotide sequence: TGTGCCAGCAGCCAAGTCCTGACAACGCCTGAAAAACTGTTTTTT.

The chain carries TRBV15 and TRBJ2-5; 10 nucleotides line up with TRBD2. Trimming removed 3 bases from V and 5 bases from J; junction bases left unmatched: 6. CDR3 size: 15 residues. CDR1 and CDR2 (germline): LNHNV, YYDKDF (reference sequence). The CDR3 region has the DNA TGTGCCACCAGCAGTGGGCTAGCGGGGGATGAGACCCAGTACTTC. Translation: CATSSGLAGDETQYF.

This chain connects TRBV11-3 to TRBJ1-2; perhaps TRBD1 as D (5 bases). Germline-derived CDR1 and CDR2 are SGHNT and YENEEA. The CDR3 has 15 amino acids. The germline V and J ends were trimmed by 1 base and 4 bases, with 13 bases remaining between them. The CDR3 loop is CASSLGGTDLYGYTF. CDR3 bases: TGTGCCAGCAGCTTAGGCGGGACGGACCTCTATGGCTACACCTTC.

The chain employs TRBV5-4 and TRBJ2-3, with 10 nucleotides matching TRBD2. This CDR3 spans 18 amino acids. Germline CDR1 is SGHNT and CDR2 is YYREEE (reference sequence). V dropped 2 bases and J dropped 5; count of bases not matched to a gene: 14. The CDR3 region is CASSLPRLAGGTVDTQYF. CDR3 DNA: TGTGCCAGCAGCTTACCTCGACTAGCGGGCGGAACGGTAGATACGCAGTATTTT.

V gene TRBV4-3 combines with J gene TRBJ1-5; tentatively, D is TRBD1 (5 bases). V was clipped by 0 bases and J by 9 bases, with 12 bases between them. Germline loops: CDR1 LGHNA, CDR2 YSLEER. The CDR3 is made up of 14 amino acids. The CDR3 nucleotides read TGCGCCAGCAGCCAAGATAGGGGCATTCCGCCCCAGCATTTT. Translation gives CASSQDRGIPPQHF.

The chain uses TRBV5-1 and TRBJ1-2; 8 positions agree with TRBD1. The trim removed 0 bases at V and 5 bases at J, leaving 3 bases unmatched. CDR1 and CDR2 (germline): SGHRS, YFSETQ. This CDR3 contains 14 residues. CDR3 loop: CASSLDGTGYGYTF. For the CDR3, the DNA is TGCGCCAGCAGCTTGGATGGGACAGGATATGGCTACACCTTC.

The chain combines TRBV5-8 with TRBJ1-1; no clear D gene. There are 13 residues in the CDR3. Germline CDR1 and CDR2: SGHTS and YDEGEE. The germline V and J ends were trimmed by 4 bases and 4 bases, with 11 bases remaining between them. For the CDR3, the DNA is TGTGCCAGCAGCCAAACGTCTCTCACTGAAGCTTTCTTT. This translates into CASSQTSLTEAFF.

This clone was counted once. The J gene is TRBJ1-1, the V gene TRBV6-5, with 11 bases aligning to TRBD1. Germline CDR1 and CDR2: MNHEY and SVGAGI. V lost 7 bases and J lost 5; bases outside the gene matches: 9. This CDR3 region has 15 residues. CDR3 residues: CASTTGQGARTEAFF. In nucleotides, the CDR3 is TGTGCCAGCACCACTGGACAGGGGGCGAGAACTGAAGCTTTCTTT.

The gene calls are TRBV5-5 and TRBJ2-3; 9 bases are shared with TRBD2. After removal of 4 bases from V and 3 bases from J, the junction contained 9 bases not matched to a gene. Germline loops: CDR1 SGHKS, CDR2 YYEKEE (reference sequence). The CDR3 contains 16 residues. This CDR3 is CASSQAGTSGTDTQYF. The CDR3 bases are TGTGCCAGCAGCCAGGCGGGAACTAGCGGGACAGATACGCAGTATTTT.

The V call is TRBV12-5, the J call TRBJ1-4, with no clear D. CDR1 is LGHNT and CDR2 is FRNRAP in the germline V gene. The CDR3 has 13 amino acids. Trimming pared 1 base from V and 8 bases from J, leaving 8 bases between. CDR3 residues: CASGLGNGEKLFF. Written as DNA, the CDR3 is TGTGCTAGTGGTTTGGGCAATGGGGAAAAACTGTTTTTT.

The chain employs TRBV10-2 and TRBJ1-6; D may be TRBD1 (5 bases). CDR1 is WSHSY and CDR2 is SAAADI in the germline V gene. The V end was cut by 5 bases, the J end by 6 bases, with 8 bases between. The CDR3 spans 13 residues. In DNA form, the CDR3 reads TGCGCCAGCAGTCGTCAGGGTAATTCACCCCTCCACTTT. It is translated as CASSRQGNSPLHF.

The genes are TRBV6-5 and TRBJ2-2, with D possibly TRBD1 on 5 matching bases. The CDR3 loop spans 12 amino acids. Trimming left V 7 bases short and J 5 bases short, with 8 bases between. The V gene's germline CDR1 is MNHEY and CDR2 SVGAGI. In nucleotides, the CDR3 is TGTGCCAGCAAGGGGTGGACCGGGGAGCTGTTTTTT. Its protein is CASKGWTGELFF.

In this sample, this clone turned up a few times. V usage is TRBV27 and J usage is TRBJ1-2, with 9 nucleotides matching TRBD1. J gave up 5 bases and V 2 bases, and 12 bases lay outside the gene matches. Germline CDR1 reads MNHEY; CDR2 reads SMNVEV (reference sequence). The CDR3 spans 17 residues. The CDR3 bases are TGTGCCAGCAGTTTAATCGGACAGGGGCCGGGGAGGTATGGCTACACCTTC. Translated: CASSLIGQGPGRYGYTF.

The gene calls are TRBV11-3 and TRBJ2-5, with 7 nucleotides matching TRBD2. Germline loops: CDR1 SGHNT, CDR2 YENEEA. V was pared by 2 bases and J by 5 bases, with 5 bases of the junction left unmatched. The CDR3 contains 14 residues. The CDR3 coding sequence is TGTGCCAGCAGCTTAACCTGGGGAGGGGAGACCCAGTACTTC. This sequence encodes CASSLTWGGETQYF.

In regard to this clone: Different DNA sequences within this sample yield the same CDR3. The rearrangement joins TRBV7-9 to TRBJ1-5; D gene ambiguous. The CDR3 is made up of 13 amino acids. V lost 5 bases, J lost 4 bases, and 9 bases lay in between. Looked up from germline, CDR1 is SEHNR and CDR2 is FQNEAQ (reference sequence). The DNA for the CDR3 is TGTGCCAGCAGCCCGGACGGAAATCAGCCCCAGCATTTT. Its protein is CASSPDGNQPQHF.

The chain links TRBV7-9 to TRBJ1-2; TRBD1 matches at 7 bases. Germline V gene sequence: CDR1 SEHNR, CDR2 FQNEAQ (reference sequence). The CDR3 covers 16 residues. With V trimmed by 5 bases and J by 0 bases, 9 bases remained unmatched. CDR3 region: CASSLGTAASNYGYTF. The DNA for the CDR3 is TGTGCCAGCAGCCTAGGGACAGCGGCCTCTAACTATGGCTACACCTTC.

V and J are TRBV29-1 and TRBJ2-6, with TRBD1 matching over 9 bases. Germline V lookup: CDR1 SQVTM, CDR2 ANQGSEA. V lost 6 bases to trimming and J lost 0 bases; unmatched junction nucleotides: 6. This CDR3 spans 16 amino acids. In DNA, the CDR3 is TGCAGCGTGTCGGGACAGGGAGTCTCTGGGGCCAACGTCCTGACTTTC. Translation gives CSVSGQGVSGANVLTF. The variable domain in full, with the rest retrieved from reference TRBV29-1 and TRBJ2-6, is SAVISQKPSRDICQRGTSLTIQCQVDSQVTMMFWYRQQPGQSLTLIATANQGSEATYESGFVIDKFPISRPNLTFSTLTVSNMSPEDSSIYLCSVSGQGVSGANVLTFGAGSRLTVL.